One and the same sample provided the 26 T cell receptor beta chains below, sequenced in a study of cytomegalovirus exposure and HLA in healthy donors (dated by TCRdb to the late 2010s). The method was the immunoSEQ multiplex PCR assay. For the multiplex PCR, a mixture combining 60 forward primers for TCR Vbeta segments and 13 reverse primers for TCR Jbeta segments was used. TCRdb limited this immuneACCESS table to in-frame rearrangements with V and J called. A share of clones is missing; checked studies link under half to unresolved V genes, and the rest is unexplained. This sample is represented by 100,000 to 150,000 clones; around 82% of them were singletons. The ten biggest clones cover 3.6% of the sample. The sequencing input was PBMCs. The receptor source for this set is a man aged 40-49 years in good health and CMV-seronegative.

This clone is a singleton in its sample. The chain carries TRBV27 and TRBJ1-2; a possible D gene is TRBD1 (6 bases). Germline CDR1 and CDR2: MNHEY and SMNVEV (reference sequence). The V end was cut by 1 base, the J end by 6 bases, with 9 bases between. CDR3 length: 13 residues. The CDR3 loop reads CASSLWGGDGYTF. The CDR3, as DNA: TGTGCCAGCAGTTTATGGGGGGGCGATGGCTACACCTTC.

The CDR3: CASSLIWGGGYTF. Written as DNA, the CDR3 is TGTGCCAGTAGTCTAATCTGGGGCGGAGGCTACACCTTC. This sequence joins TRBV19 and TRBJ1-2; the D gene is possibly TRBD1 (5 bases). Trimming removed 5 bases at V and 8 bases at J, with 15 bases between. From germline, CDR1 is LNHDA and CDR2 SQIVND (reference sequence). The length of the CDR3 is 13 residues.

This clone came up once. One end of the junction is discordant with germline, which a read error may explain. The chain links TRBV7-9 to TRBJ2-6, with TRBD2 matching over 10 bases. Germline assignment: CDR1 SEHNR and CDR2 FQNEAQ (reference sequence). The CDR3 sequence is 18 residues long. The CDR3 spells CASSSLAGLLSWANVLTF. Written as DNA, the CDR3 is TGTGCCAGCAGTTCACTAGCGGGGTTACTCTCTTGGGCCAACGTCCTGACTTTC.

The chain recombines TRBV5-4 with TRBJ2-2, with 7 bases that match TRBD1. Looked up from germline, CDR1 is SGHNT and CDR2 is YYREEE (reference sequence). The CDR3 spans 16 residues. V gave up 0 bases and J gave up 2 bases; unmatched junction bases: 4. CDR3 region: CASSLEGAKNTGELFF. The CDR3 DNA follows: TGTGCCAGCAGCTTGGAGGGGGCCAAAAACACCGGGGAGCTGTTTTTT.

With respect to this clone: The junction does not match germline at one end; this may be a read error. The V and J genes are TRBV5-6 and TRBJ2-2; D may be TRBD1 (6 bases). The CDR3 runs 14 residues. Germline CDR1 is SGHDT and CDR2 is YYEEEE. This chain's CDR3 is CASSSIGGTGELVF. Here the CDR3 DNA reads TGTGCCAGCAGTTCGATTGGGGGCACCGGGGAGCTGGTTTTT.

This clone came up a few times. This same CDR3 is encoded by further DNA sequences in the sample. V and J are TRBV4-3 and TRBJ1-1; no clear D. V shed 1 base and J shed 4 bases, with 10 bases lying between them. The CDR3 contains 14 residues. Per the germline V gene, CDR1 is LGHNA and CDR2 is YSLEER. The CDR3, as DNA: TGCGCCAGCAGCCAAGGAGGCTCCTCCACTGAAGCTTTCTTT. Protein: CASSQGGSSTEAFF.

The V and J genes are TRBV7-8 and TRBJ1-2; unclear D gene. V was trimmed by 2 bases and J by 5 bases, leaving 21 bases between them. The CDR3 consists of 17 residues. The V gene's germline CDR1 is SGHVS and CDR2 FQNEAQ. CDR3 bases: TGTGCCAGCAGCTTAAAACCCGCACCGGGGATTATTTATGGCTACACCTTC. Protein: CASSLKPAPGIIYGYTF.

The V call is TRBV7-2, the J call TRBJ2-5, with D unclear. This CDR3 is 13 amino acids long. Germline lookup yields CDR1 SGHTA and CDR2 FQGNSA. Trimming pared 5 bases from V and 0 bases from J, leaving 7 bases between. Here the CDR3 reads CASSPPDQETQYF. The CDR3 DNA reads as TGTGCCAGCAGCCCCCCAGACCAAGAGACCCAGTACTTC.

The genes are TRBV6-1 and TRBJ1-6, with 7 bases that match TRBD1. This CDR3 contains 17 residues. Germline assignment: CDR1 MNHNS and CDR2 SASEGT. Unmatched junction bases numbered 6, after V lost 1 base and J lost 3 bases. For the CDR3, the DNA is TGTGCCAGCAGTGAAGGGACAGGTCCAGACTATAATTCACCCCTCCACTTT. This gives the protein CASSEGTGPDYNSPLHF.

This clone was counted between two and nine times. The chain recombines TRBV4-1 with TRBJ2-2; a weak D match, TRBD1 (5 bases). This CDR3 is 16 amino acids long. Trimming stripped 1 base from V and 0 bases from J, with 9 bases between. Germline-derived CDR1 and CDR2 are MGHRA and YSYEKL. This chain's CDR3 is CASSQAGQTNTGELFF. DNA for the CDR3: TGCGCCAGCAGCCAAGCAGGACAAACGAACACCGGGGAGCTGTTTTTT.

The V and J genes are TRBV29-1 and TRBJ1-6; D uncertain. Germline loops: CDR1 SQVTM, CDR2 ANQGSEA. Trimming took 7 bases from V and 9 from J, leaving 16 bases between them. The CDR3 has 13 amino acids. The CDR3 here is CSAKTSGISPLHF. CDR3 sequence (DNA): TGCAGCGCCAAAACCTCGGGGATTTCACCCCTCCACTTT.

The chain is built from TRBV4-3 and TRBJ2-5; D is unclear. Germline lookup yields CDR1 LGHNA and CDR2 YSLEER. This CDR3 has 17 residues. V lost 5 bases and J lost 1, with 20 bases in between. Here the CDR3 reads CASSSPSDVTIQETQYF. In nucleotides, the CDR3 is TGCGCCAGCAGCTCCCCCTCAGACGTTACTATCCAAGAGACCCAGTACTTC.

V and J are TRBV7-2 and TRBJ2-7, with a tentative D call TRBD2 (9 bases). Per the germline V gene, CDR1 is SGHTA and CDR2 is FQGNSA. The CDR3 extends over 16 amino acids. Trimming removed 5 bases from V and 7 bases from J, with 24 bases in between. CDR3 nucleotides: TGTGCCAGCAGCCATGGCAGGGGGCGGGGGGGCGAAGAGCAGTACTTC. Translation: CASSHGRGRGGEEQYF.

This clone appeared a few times. The CDR3 sequence is CASIMTGTGANEQYF. The CDR3, as DNA: TGTGCCAGCATTATGACCGGGACAGGGGCAAACGAGCAGTACTTC. The chain carries TRBV6-1 and TRBJ2-7, with TRBD1 matching over 10 bases. Trimming at V came to 7 bases and at J to 5 bases, leaving 11 bases not matched to a gene. Germline V gene sequence: CDR1 MNHNS, CDR2 SASEGT. The CDR3 has 15 amino acids.

This chain links TRBV28 with TRBJ1-1; no clear D. The germline CDR1 and CDR2 sequences are MDHEN and SYDVKM. This CDR3 region has 11 residues. V gave up 2 bases and J gave up 11 bases, with 9 bases separating them. CDR3 protein: CASSLHFEAFF. The CDR3 coding sequence is TGTGCCAGCAGTTTACACTTCGAGGCTTTCTTT.

The V gene is TRBV28, the J gene TRBJ1-1; D perhaps matches TRBD1 (5 bases). V lost 6 bases, J lost 3 bases, and 17 bases lay in between. The germline CDR1 and CDR2 sequences are MDHEN and SYDVKM. CDR3 length: 15 residues. The CDR3: CASSLSQGLDTEAFF. CDR3 nucleotides: TGTGCCAGCAGCCTCTCCCAGGGATTGGACACTGAAGCTTTCTTT.

Points on this clone: One end of the junction does not line up with germline, which may come from a read error. The chain employs TRBV29-1 and TRBJ1-2, with 7 bases aligning to TRBD1. In germline, CDR1 is SQVTM, CDR2 ANQGSEA. CDR3 length: 14 amino acids. This CDR3 reads CSVGNRGSNYGYTF. The CDR3 DNA reads TGCAGCGTGGGCAACAGGGGTTCTAACTATGGCTACACTTTC.

Only a few counts were recorded for this clone. J is TRBJ1-1 and V is TRBV6-6, with 10 bases that match TRBD1. The CDR3 loop spans 12 amino acids. Per germline, CDR1 MNHNY and CDR2 SVGAGI (reference sequence). With V trimmed by 8 bases and J by 6 bases, 3 bases remained unmatched. CDR3 sequence reads: CASGQGDSEAFF. Here the CDR3 DNA reads TGTGCCAGCGGACAGGGGGACTCTGAAGCTTTCTTT.

This clone was observed a few times. This rearrangement joins TRBV6-6 to TRBJ2-3; TRBD2 matches 9 bases. The CDR3 covers 15 residues. The germline gives CDR1 MNHNY, CDR2 SVGAGI (reference sequence). J lost 3 bases, V lost 2 bases, and 3 bases had no gene match. The CDR3 DNA reads TGTGCCAGCAGTTACGGGACTAGCAGAACAGATACGCAGTATTTT. This gives the protein CASSYGTSRTDTQYF.

V is TRBV7-2 and J is TRBJ1-3; possible D gene TRBD1, 5 bases. CDR3 length equals 15 residues. Germline V gives CDR1 SGHTA, CDR2 FQGNSA. With 1 base removed from V and 4 bases from J, the gap between germline ends came to 11 bases. The CDR3 sequence is CASSLDGREGNTIYF. DNA for the CDR3: TGTGCCAGCAGCTTAGATGGCAGGGAAGGAAACACCATATATTTT.

This clone turned up a few times. The chain couples TRBV5-8 to TRBJ2-7; a weak D match, TRBD1 (7 bases). Germline V CDR1 and CDR2: SGHTS, YDEGEE. This CDR3 has 14 amino acids. V lost 3 bases, J lost 4 bases, and 14 bases lay in between. DNA for the CDR3: TGTGCCAGCAGCTATGGAGGGGGCCGGTACGAGCAGTACTTC. As protein: CASSYGGGRYEQYF.

CDR3 loop: CAWSTRPGQSRYNEQFF. Here the CDR3 DNA reads TGTGCCTGGAGTACTCGACCCGGACAGAGTCGATACAATGAGCAGTTCTTC. The gene calls are TRBV30 and TRBJ2-1, with TRBD1 as a possible D gene (6 bases). V was pared by 2 bases and J by 4 bases, with 21 bases between. The CDR3 has 17 amino acids. Germline assignment: CDR1 GTSNPN and CDR2 SVGIG (reference sequence).

The V call is TRBV7-9, the J call TRBJ1-5; D call uncertain. V was trimmed by 5 bases and J by 5 bases, leaving 13 bases between them. CDR3 length: 14 amino acids. Per the germline V gene, CDR1 is SEHNR and CDR2 is FQNEAQ (reference sequence). DNA for the CDR3: TGTGCCAGCAGCCGGGGAAGCCCAGATCAGCCCCAGCATTTT. This encodes CASSRGSPDQPQHF.

This clone has more than one count but fewer than ten. The chain couples TRBV9 to TRBJ1-5; 8 nucleotides align to TRBD1. J lost 6 bases, V lost 2 bases, and 4 bases had no gene match. Germline values: CDR1 SGDLS, CDR2 YYNGEE. This CDR3 is 14 amino acids long. The DNA of the CDR3 is TGTGCCAGCAGCGTCCAGGGGGCCACTCAGCCCCAGCATTTT. It encodes CASSVQGATQPQHF.

V gene TRBV30 combines with J gene TRBJ2-7, with a possible D match to TRBD1 (5 bases). CDR1 GTSNPN and CDR2 SVGIG come from the germline V gene (reference sequence). The CDR3 totals 14 residues. V dropped 0 bases and J dropped 3 bases, with 12 bases sitting between them. The CDR3 nucleotides are TGTGCCTGGAGTGTGGGGCAGGCCATCTACGAGCAGTACTTC. Protein: CAWSVGQAIYEQYF.

This CDR3 reads CASSRGQYTEAFF. In nucleotides, the CDR3 is TGTGCCAGCAGCCGTGGACAGTACACTGAAGCTTTCTTT. This rearrangement joins TRBV13 to TRBJ1-1; tentatively, D is TRBD1 (6 bases). Per germline, CDR1 PRHDT and CDR2 FYEKMQ (reference sequence). Trimming removed 5 bases at V and 3 bases at J, with 10 bases between. The CDR3 loop spans 13 amino acids.